One sample yielded the 13 T cell receptor beta chains listed below, sequenced in a study of cytomegalovirus exposure and HLA in healthy donors. The PCR used 60 Vbeta and 13 Jbeta primers. TCRdb's copy holds only in-frame clones and misses some; the assay was immunoSEQ multiplex PCR. The repertoire consists of a few hundred thousand clones, with roughly 80% occurring once and the leading ten covering around 0.2%. The source material was PBMCs. These receptors all come from a girl aged 2-10 years in good health and CMV-seronegative.

The V call is TRBV10-3, the J call TRBJ1-1; 8 bases align to TRBD1. Germline V gives CDR1 ENHRY, CDR2 SYGVKD. This CDR3 has 14 amino acids. Trimming cost V 4 bases and J 1 base; bases outside gene matches: 2. The DNA of the CDR3 is TGTGCCATCAGTGCGGACAGGGAGAACACTGAAGCTTTCTTT. Residues: CAISADRENTEAFF.

The chain joins TRBV25-1 to TRBJ2-7; D call uncertain. Germline assignment: CDR1 MGHDK and CDR2 SYGVNS. This CDR3 has 13 residues. With 1 base removed from V and 3 bases from J, the gap between germline ends came to 7 bases. The CDR3 region is CASSEWAGYEQYF. In nucleotides, the CDR3 is TGTGCCAGCAGTGAATGGGCAGGCTACGAGCAGTACTTC.

V usage is TRBV7-2 and J usage is TRBJ2-1, with D unresolved. Looked up from germline, CDR1 is SGHTA and CDR2 is FQGNSA. The CDR3 is made up of 15 amino acids. V dropped 3 bases and J dropped 0 bases, with 9 bases sitting between them. In DNA form, the CDR3 reads TGTGCCAGCAGCTTCAGGATTAGCTCCTACAATGAGCAGTTCTTC. Translated: CASSFRISSYNEQFF.

The chain carries TRBV18 and TRBJ2-2, with TRBD2 matching over 14 bases. There are 17 residues in the CDR3. Germline V CDR1 and CDR2: KGHSH, LQKENI. Unmatched junction bases numbered 7, after V lost 5 bases and J lost 5 bases. CDR3 amino acids: CASSSGTSGSWTGELFF. As DNA, the CDR3 is TGTGCCAGCTCATCTGGGACTAGCGGGAGCTGGACCGGGGAGCTGTTTTTT.

This CDR3 reads CASSDGLLNGYTF. The CDR3 DNA reads as TGCGCCAGCAGTGATGGCTTATTGAATGGCTACACCTTC. V and J are TRBV10-1 and TRBJ1-2; D gene ambiguous. In germline, CDR1 is WNHNN, CDR2 SYGVQD (reference sequence). Trimming left V 3 bases short and J 6 bases short, with 11 bases between. This CDR3 is built from 13 residues.

This rearrangement joins TRBV7-6 to TRBJ2-1, with 8 bases that match TRBD1. The length of the CDR3 is 14 residues. V shed 5 bases, J shed 6 bases, and the junction held 6 bases outside the gene matches. Germline loops: CDR1 SGHVS, CDR2 FNYEAQ. The DNA for the CDR3 is TGTGCCAGCAGCCGATTACAGGGGGTCAATGAGCAGTTCTTC. Amino acids: CASSRLQGVNEQFF.

The V and J genes are TRBV5-1 and TRBJ2-7, with 7 bases that match TRBD2. CDR1 is SGHRS and CDR2 is YFSETQ in the germline V gene. The CDR3 spans 14 residues. V was pared by 4 bases and J by 3 bases, with 7 bases of the junction left unmatched. The CDR3 is CASSPGTTLYEQYF. DNA for the CDR3: TGCGCCAGCAGCCCCGGGACTACTCTCTACGAGCAGTACTTC.

The chain is built from TRBV6-5 and TRBJ1-1; the match to TRBD1 covers 10 bases. The J segment lost 4 bases and the V segment lost 2 bases, leaving 4 bases of the junction unmatched. The CDR3 extends over 15 amino acids. Looked up from germline, CDR1 is MNHEY and CDR2 is SVGAGI. As DNA, the CDR3 is TGTGCCAGCAGTTACGGGGGACAGGGGCTCACTGAAGCTTTCTTT. Amino acids: CASSYGGQGLTEAFF.

V gene TRBV6-6 combines with J gene TRBJ1-1; perhaps TRBD1 as D (5 bases). The length of the CDR3 is 16 residues. V was clipped by 5 bases and J by 1 base, with 17 bases between them. Germline V gene sequence: CDR1 MNHNY, CDR2 SVGAGI (reference sequence). CDR3 bases: TGTGCCAGCAGTGCCTGGGAGGGACTGGGGAACACTGAAGCTTTCTTT. Translation gives CASSAWEGLGNTEAFF.

V and J are TRBV2 and TRBJ2-3; D might be TRBD2 (6 bases). Germline-derived CDR1 and CDR2 are SNHLY and FYNNEI. The ends were cut back, 7 bases at V and 5 bases at J, with 13 bases in the middle. The CDR3 is 13 residues long. CDR3 protein: CASTGTVIDTQYF. The DNA of the CDR3 is TGTGCCAGCACTGGGACTGTCATAGATACGCAGTATTTT.

This clone was picked up a small number of times. The chain has TRBV5-6 and TRBJ1-1; D perhaps matches TRBD1 (6 bases). Germline lookup yields CDR1 SGHDT and CDR2 YYEEEE. The CDR3 extends over 12 amino acids. The V end lost 2 bases, the J end lost 8 bases, and 10 bases lay between the germline ends. For the CDR3, the DNA is TGTGCCAGCAGCTTCCGACAGGCAGAAGCTTTCTTT. It codes for CASSFRQAEAFF.

This chain connects TRBV6-1 to TRBJ1-3; no reliable D call. Germline values: CDR1 MNHNS, CDR2 SASEGT. The ends were cut back, 2 bases at V and 2 bases at J, with 10 bases in the middle. The CDR3 has 15 amino acids. CDR3 sequence: CASSELRLTGNTIYF. The CDR3 DNA is TGTGCCAGCAGTGAACTCAGGTTGACTGGAAACACCATATATTTT.

The rearrangement uses TRBV7-2 and TRBJ1-2; D uncertain. The length of the CDR3 is 15 residues. Germline V gives CDR1 SGHTA, CDR2 FQGNSA. V was shortened by 3 bases and J by 5 bases, with 16 bases between the two germline ends. In nucleotides, the CDR3 is TGTGCCAGCAGCTTTACGGGAAAGAAAAAGTATGGCTACACCTTC. Its translation: CASSFTGKKKYGYTF.